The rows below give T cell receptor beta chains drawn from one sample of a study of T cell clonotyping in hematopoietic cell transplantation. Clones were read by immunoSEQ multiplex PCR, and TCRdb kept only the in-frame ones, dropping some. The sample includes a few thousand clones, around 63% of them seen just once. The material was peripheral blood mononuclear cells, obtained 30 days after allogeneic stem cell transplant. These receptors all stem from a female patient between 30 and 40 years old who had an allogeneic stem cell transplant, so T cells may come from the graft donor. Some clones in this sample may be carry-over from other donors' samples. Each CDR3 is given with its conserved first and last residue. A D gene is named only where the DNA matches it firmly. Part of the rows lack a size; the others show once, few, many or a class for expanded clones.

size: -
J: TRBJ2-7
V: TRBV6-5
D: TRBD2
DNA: TGTGCCAGCAGTTACGGACTAGCGGCCTACGAGCAGTACTTC
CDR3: CASSYGLAAYEQYF

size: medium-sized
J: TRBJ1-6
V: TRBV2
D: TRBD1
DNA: TGTGCCAGCAGAGAGACAGGGGGCAATTCACCCCTCCACTTT
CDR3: CASRETGGNSPLHF

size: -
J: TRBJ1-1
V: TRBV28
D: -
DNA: TGTGCCAGCAGTTTTGGACTGAGCACTGAAGCTTTCTTT
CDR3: CASSFGLSTEAFF

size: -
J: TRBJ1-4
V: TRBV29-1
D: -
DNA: TGCAGCGTCAAAGAAGGGGGGTCTCGAGGCAATGAAAAACTGTTTTTT
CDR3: CSVKEGGSRGNEKLFF

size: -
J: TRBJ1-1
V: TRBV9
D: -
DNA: TGTGCCAGCAGCGTAGGTTTACAGTCCTTTGAAGCTTTCTTT
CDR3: CASSVGLQSFEAFF

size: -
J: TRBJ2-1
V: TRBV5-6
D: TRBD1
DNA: TGTGCCAGCAGCTTAGACAGGGGCCGGTACAATGAGCAGTTCTTC
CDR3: CASSLDRGRYNEQFF

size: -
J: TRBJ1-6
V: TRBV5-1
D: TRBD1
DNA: TGCGCCAGCAGTCCGCGACAGGGGGCGGAATCACCCCTCCACTTT
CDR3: CASSPRQGAESPLHF

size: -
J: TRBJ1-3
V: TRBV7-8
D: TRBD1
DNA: TGTGCCAGCAGCTTAGTCCTTTTGGGGACAGGGTTTGGAAACACCATATATTTT
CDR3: CASSLVLLGTGFGNTIYF

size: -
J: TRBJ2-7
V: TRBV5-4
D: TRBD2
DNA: TGTGCCAGCAGCATTGGACTAGCGAACTACGAGCAGTACTTC
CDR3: CASSIGLANYEQYF

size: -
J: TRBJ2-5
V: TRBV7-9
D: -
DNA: TGTGCCAGCAGCAACAAAGTACGGGAGACCCAGTACTTC
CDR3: CASSNKVRETQYF